These 5 T cell receptor beta chains originate from one sample sequenced in a study of cytomegalovirus exposure and HLA in healthy donors. Only in-frame clones appear in the TCRdb table, and some are missing; sequencing was by immunoSEQ multiplex PCR. This sample yields some 170,000 clones, of which roughly 89% are seen a single time; 1.4% belongs to the top ten. The sequencing sample was made of PBMCs. These receptors all stem from a woman in her 30s in good health and CMV-seronegative.

The V call is TRBV2, the J call TRBJ2-7, with a possible D match to TRBD1 (6 bases). This CDR3 spans 12 amino acids. Germline CDR1 SNHLY, CDR2 FYNNEI. V lost 1 base to trimming and J lost 12 bases, with 13 bases between them. The CDR3, as DNA: TGTGCCAGCAGTGAAGTTGGGGACACTCGGTACTTC. It codes for CASSEVGDTRYF.

This chain connects TRBV9 to TRBJ2-1; 11 positions agree with TRBD2. Looked up from germline, CDR1 is SGDLS and CDR2 is YYNGEE. V was pared by 4 bases and J by 7 bases, with 4 bases of the junction left unmatched. The CDR3 covers 14 residues. The CDR3 is CASSSSGGGNEQFF. Here the CDR3 DNA reads TGTGCCAGCAGCAGTAGCGGGGGGGGTAATGAGCAGTTCTTC.

The chain recombines TRBV7-6 with TRBJ2-5; no clear D gene. This CDR3 region has 14 residues. Deletions cut 7 bases from V and 1 base from J, with 13 bases between. Per germline, CDR1 SGHVS and CDR2 FNYEAQ. CDR3 protein: CASTLRPGQETQYF. CDR3 nucleotide sequence: TGTGCCAGCACCCTCCGACCAGGCCAAGAGACCCAGTACTTC.

This clone has just a few counts. The V gene is TRBV7-8, the J gene TRBJ1-2, with TRBD1 as a possible D gene (5 bases). Deletions cut 4 bases from V and 6 bases from J, with 15 bases between. CDR3 length: 14 residues. The germline V gene has CDR1 SGHVS and CDR2 FQNEAQ. CDR3 region: CASSSDQGQDGYTF. The DNA of the CDR3 is TGTGCCAGCAGCTCAGACCAGGGTCAAGATGGCTACACCTTC.

V usage is TRBV4-1 and J usage is TRBJ2-7; 8 nucleotides agree with TRBD1. Germline CDR1 is MGHRA and CDR2 is YSYEKL. This CDR3 has 14 residues. After removal of 4 bases from V and 2 bases from J, the junction contained 4 bases not matched to a gene. The CDR3 DNA follows: TGCGCCAGCAGCCTCGGACAGGGTACCTACGAGCAGTACTTC. Protein: CASSLGQGTYEQYF.